Listed here are 26 T cell receptor beta chains from one sample, sequenced in a study of cytotoxic CD8 clonotypes in ibrutinib-treated CLL. The method was immunoSEQ multiplex PCR; TCRdb's version includes in-frame clones alone and lacks a portion of them. The sample records some 350,000 clones, under 70% being singletons. This specimen was PBMCs, taken after 36 months of ibrutinib treatment. All receptors derive from a human donor with chronic lymphocytic leukemia.

This chain links TRBV7-8 with TRBJ1-1, with 7 bases identical to TRBD1. Germline trimming cut 1 base from V and 5 bases from J; bases unmatched to any gene: 4. From germline, CDR1 is SGHVS and CDR2 FQNEAQ. The CDR3 has 14 residues. The CDR3 loop reads CASSLGQGETEAFF. CDR3 DNA: TGTGCCAGCAGCTTAGGTCAGGGGGAGACTGAAGCTTTCTTT.

The chain recombines TRBV10-3 with TRBJ1-1; weak D call: TRBD1 (6 bases). The CDR3 consists of 16 residues. Germline CDR1 is ENHRY and CDR2 is SYGVKD. Trimming took off 2 bases at V and 0 bases at J, with 13 bases between the two ends. This chain's CDR3 is CAISESGGRLNTEAFF. CDR3 bases: TGTGCCATCAGTGAGAGTGGGGGCCGTTTGAACACTGAAGCTTTCTTT.

The chain joins TRBV7-7 to TRBJ2-1, with TRBD2 identical over 10 bases. This CDR3 has 19 residues. The V segment lost 5 bases and the J segment 0 bases; nucleotides outside the gene matches: 13. The germline V gene encodes CDR1 SSHAT and CDR2 FNYEAQ (reference sequence). CDR3: CASSEGLALLSSSYNEQFF. CDR3 DNA sequence: TGTGCCAGCAGCGAGGGACTAGCGTTACTTTCAAGCTCCTACAATGAGCAGTTCTTC.

CDR3 DNA: TGTGCCAGCTCACCACCGTTAGTTCGTCACGAGCAGTACTTC. Its translation is CASSPPLVRHEQYF. The chain joins TRBV18 to TRBJ2-7; D remains unclear. The CDR3 extends over 14 amino acids. CDR1 is KGHSH and CDR2 is LQKENI in the germline V gene. The V end lost 0 bases, the J end lost 5 bases, and 11 bases lay between the germline ends. Together with reference TRBV18 and TRBJ2-7, the CDR3 gives the full variable domain: NAGVMQNPRHLVRRRGQEARLRCSPMKGHSHVYWYRQLPEEGLKFMVYLQKENIIDESGMPKERFSAEFPKEGPSILRIQQVVRGDSAAYFCASSPPLVRHEQYFGPGTRLTVT.

V is TRBV9 and J is TRBJ2-1; D is undetermined. CDR3 length: 15 amino acids. Deletions cut 0 bases from V and 8 bases from J, with 15 bases between. Germline CDR1 SGDLS, CDR2 YYNGEE. CDR3 in amino acids: CASSVAATPGYEQFF. The CDR3 DNA is TGTGCCAGCAGCGTAGCGGCTACCCCTGGTTATGAGCAGTTCTTC.

The CDR3 region is CASSPERQGVGYQPQHF. The CDR3 nucleotides are TGTGCCAGCTCACCCGAACGACAGGGGGTAGGTTATCAGCCCCAGCATTTT. The chain is built from TRBV18 and TRBJ1-5, with 9 bases matching TRBD1. Germline V CDR1 and CDR2: KGHSH, LQKENI. The CDR3 sequence is 17 residues long. The J segment lost 5 bases and the V segment lost 3 bases, leaving 11 bases of the junction unmatched. Filled out from reference TRBV18 and TRBJ1-5, the complete variable domain reads NAGVMQNPRHLVRRRGQEARLRCSPMKGHSHVYWYRQLPEEGLKFMVYLQKENIIDESGMPKERFSAEFPKEGPSILRIQQVVRGDSAAYFCASSPERQGVGYQPQHFGDGTRLSIL.

The chain links TRBV10-3 to TRBJ1-1, with D unresolved. There are 13 residues in the CDR3. Germline V gene data show CDR1 as ENHRY and CDR2 as SYGVKD. Trimming cost V 0 bases and J 1 base, with 3 bases left between them. This CDR3 is CAISESGNTEAFF. CDR3 DNA: TGTGCCATCAGTGAGTCAGGGAACACTGAAGCTTTCTTT.

The V gene is TRBV27, the J gene TRBJ2-5; D is perhaps TRBD2 (6 bases). The CDR3 is made up of 13 amino acids. Germline CDR1 is MNHEY and CDR2 is SMNVEV (reference sequence). Deletions cut 8 bases from V and 5 bases from J, with 15 bases between. The CDR3 protein is CASQELGGETQYF. CDR3 coding DNA: TGTGCCAGCCAGGAGTTGGGAGGCGAGACCCAGTACTTC.

This clone has more than one count but fewer than ten. The rearrangement uses TRBV13 and TRBJ2-7; possible D gene TRBD1, 6 bases. Trimming left V 2 bases short and J 6 bases short, with 14 bases between. There are 14 residues in the CDR3. The V gene's germline CDR1 is PRHDT and CDR2 FYEKMQ (reference sequence). CDR3 DNA: TGTGCCAGCAGCTTAAGCCTTACAGGGCCCGAGCAGTACTTC. Protein: CASSLSLTGPEQYF.

This clone was seen a handful of times. The junction shows a germline mismatch at one end, possibly a read error. V and J are TRBV9 and TRBJ2-3; D perhaps matches TRBD1 (6 bases). Looked up from germline, CDR1 is SGDLS and CDR2 is YYNGEE. There are 14 residues in the CDR3. The CDR3 loop is CASSRTGSTDMQYF. The CDR3 nucleotides read TGTGCCAGCAGCCGAACAGGGAGCACAGATATGCAGTATTTT.

This rearrangement joins TRBV10-1 to TRBJ2-1; D may be TRBD1 (5 bases). Per germline, CDR1 WNHNN and CDR2 SYGVQD (reference sequence). CDR3 length: 16 amino acids. Trimming took 0 bases from V and 3 from J, leaving 12 bases between them. CDR3 nucleotides: TGCGCCAGCAGTGAGTCCAGGATAAGGGGCTACAATGAGCAGTTCTTC. It is translated as CASSESRIRGYNEQFF.

The gene calls are TRBV7-9 and TRBJ1-4; TRBD1 matches at 7 bases. The germline CDR1 and CDR2 sequences are SEHNR and FQNEAQ (reference sequence). V trimming: 5 bases; J trimming: 4 bases; junction bases outside the gene matches: 4. The CDR3 runs to 14 residues. The CDR3 nucleotides read TGTGCCAGCAGCGCACAGGGGCGTAATGAAAAACTGTTTTTT. Translating gives CASSAQGRNEKLFF.

The chain couples TRBV6-5 to TRBJ2-7, with 7 bases aligning to TRBD1. The germline V gene encodes CDR1 MNHEY and CDR2 SVGAGI. V lost 2 bases to trimming and J lost 2 bases; unmatched junction nucleotides: 6. This CDR3 comprises 15 residues. The CDR3 DNA reads TGTGCCAGCAGTTACCCTAAGGGACAGCCCTACGAGCAGTACTTC. Translated, it gives CASSYPKGQPYEQYF.

The gene calls are TRBV21-1 and TRBJ2-3. TRBV21-1 represents a pseudogene. This CDR3 is 17 amino acids long. In DNA, the CDR3 is TGTGCCAGCAGCACCTCCTTACCGGGCCTGGGGTCAGATACGCAGTATTTT. Protein product: CASSTSLPGLGSDTQYF.

The chain combines TRBV6-5 with TRBJ2-1; tentative D call: TRBD2 (6 bases). Trimming cost V 4 bases and J 1 base, with 11 bases left between them. Germline V gene lookup returns CDR1 MNHEY and CDR2 SVGAGI. The CDR3 consists of 15 residues. The CDR3 is CASSLRRGSYNEQFF. The CDR3 DNA follows: TGTGCCAGCAGTTTAAGGCGGGGATCCTACAATGAGCAGTTCTTC.

The V and J genes are TRBV19 and TRBJ2-3; TRBD2 matches 13 bases. Germline loops: CDR1 LNHDA, CDR2 SQIVND (reference sequence). J gave up 4 bases and V 7 bases, and 8 bases lay outside the gene matches. The CDR3 covers 16 residues. This chain's CDR3 is CASTTRTSGRADTQYF. The CDR3 DNA sequence: TGTGCCAGTACCACTCGAACTAGCGGGAGGGCAGATACGCAGTATTTT.

V gene TRBV19 combines with J gene TRBJ2-5, with D unresolved. The CDR3 sequence is 13 residues long. The germline CDR1 and CDR2 sequences are LNHDA and SQIVND (reference sequence). The germline V and J ends were trimmed by 3 bases and 2 bases, with 7 bases remaining between them. In nucleotides, the CDR3 is TGTGCCAGTAGTATCCCGGAACAAGAGACCCAGTACTTC. Encoded protein: CASSIPEQETQYF.

This clone was seen a handful of times. Here the CDR3 reads CASSSGGLTGELFF. The CDR3 coding sequence is TGTGCCAGTAGTAGCGGGGGCCTCACCGGGGAGCTGTTTTTT. The gene calls are TRBV19 and TRBJ2-2; D perhaps matches TRBD2 (7 bases). The V gene lost 4 bases and the J gene lost 4 bases, with 10 bases spanning the gap. Germline V gene lookup returns CDR1 LNHDA and CDR2 SQIVND (reference sequence). CDR3 length equals 14 residues.

J is TRBJ1-3 and V is TRBV5-1, with 8 positions matching TRBD1. This CDR3 is built from 16 residues. The germline V gene has CDR1 SGHRS and CDR2 YFSETQ. V was pared by 4 bases and J by 1 base, with 7 bases of the junction left unmatched. The CDR3 loop reads CASSPTWTGSGNTIYF. CDR3 sequence (DNA): TGCGCCAGCAGCCCGACCTGGACAGGGTCTGGAAACACCATATATTTT. The complete variable domain, with remaining parts taken from reference TRBV5-1 and TRBJ1-3, reads KAGVTQTPRYLIKTRGQQVTLSCSPISGHRSVSWYQQTPGQGLQFLFEYFSETQRNKGNFPGRFSGRQFSNSRSEMNVSTLELGDSALYLCASSPTWTGSGNTIYFGEGSWLTVV.

The chain links TRBV18 to TRBJ2-7, with D uncertain. The CDR3 loop spans 13 amino acids. Germline V gene lookup returns CDR1 KGHSH and CDR2 LQKENI. Trimming took off 3 bases at V and 7 bases at J, with 13 bases between the two ends. CDR3 sequence (DNA): TGTGCCAGCTCACCGGGCGGCAAGTGGGAGCAGTACTTC. Protein product: CASSPGGKWEQYF. Combining the CDR3 with reference TRBV18 and TRBJ2-7 gives the whole variable domain NAGVMQNPRHLVRRRGQEARLRCSPMKGHSHVYWYRQLPEEGLKFMVYLQKENIIDESGMPKERFSAEFPKEGPSILRIQQVVRGDSAAYFCASSPGGKWEQYFGPGTRLTVT.

The V and J genes are TRBV6-5 and TRBJ1-5; 8 bases agree with TRBD1. Per germline, CDR1 MNHEY and CDR2 SVGAGI. The V gene end was trimmed by 5 bases and the J gene end by 6 bases; junction bases not matched to a gene: 6. The length of the CDR3 is 14 residues. The CDR3 is CASSTGTGGQPQHF. The CDR3 nucleotides read TGTGCCAGCAGTACCGGGACAGGCGGTCAGCCCCAGCATTTT.

This clone came up once. The chain recombines TRBV10-2 with TRBJ2-2, with TRBD2 identical over 9 bases. The CDR3 covers 15 residues. Per germline, CDR1 WSHSY and CDR2 SAAADI. The ends lost 6 bases at V and 4 bases at J; junction bases unmatched: 6. CDR3 sequence: CASRELAGSTGELFF. The DNA of the CDR3 is TGCGCCAGCAGAGAGCTAGCGGGGTCCACCGGGGAGCTGTTTTTT.

The chain uses TRBV19 and TRBJ2-3, with D tentatively TRBD2 (5 bases). V was cut by 5 bases and J by 6 bases, with 12 bases left in between. This CDR3 contains 13 residues. Germline V gives CDR1 LNHDA, CDR2 SQIVND (reference sequence). The CDR3 sequence is CASSSGGLDTQYF. In DNA, the CDR3 is TGTGCCAGTAGTTCGGGCGGACTGGATACGCAGTATTTT.

This sequence joins TRBV25-1 and TRBJ2-1, with 12 bases that match TRBD2. The trim removed 2 bases at V and 8 bases at J, leaving 7 bases unmatched. From germline, CDR1 is MGHDK and CDR2 SYGVNS. The CDR3 length is 16 residues. This CDR3 reads CASSEKRRLAGDEQFF. As DNA, the CDR3 is TGTGCCAGCAGTGAAAAAAGGAGACTAGCGGGAGATGAGCAGTTCTTC.

This chain connects TRBV4-1 to TRBJ2-7; D not certain. CDR3 length: 12 residues. Per the germline V gene, CDR1 is MGHRA and CDR2 is YSYEKL. The V end was cut by 3 bases, the J end by 4 bases, with 7 bases between. The DNA of the CDR3 is TGCGCCAGCAGCCATCAAGGGTACGAGCAGTACTTC. This codes for CASSHQGYEQYF.

V gene TRBV29-1 combines with J gene TRBJ2-3; no clear D gene. The CDR3 extends over 14 amino acids. Germline V gene sequence: CDR1 SQVTM, CDR2 ANQGSEA. Trimming took off 5 bases at V and 2 bases at J, with 14 bases between the two ends. CDR3 in DNA: TGCAGCGTTAGTATAGGGATTCACACAGATACGCAGTATTTT. Translation gives CSVSIGIHTDTQYF.